The sequence of this TCR beta chain was determined in a study of OX40 agonist ivuxolimab in advanced cancers. About the investigation overall: Ivuxolimab was a fully human IgG2 agonistic monoclonal antibody targeting the costimulatory receptor OX40 (CD134). Intravenous ivuxolimab was administered to patients every 2 weeks at six dose levels: 0.01, 0.1, 0.3, 1.5, 3 and 10 mg/kg. Among the approximately 50 dose-escalation patients, some 19 had hepatocellular carcinoma, 15 or so melanoma, 9 renal cell carcinoma and 9 head and neck cancer. In the dose-escalation cohort, 82.7% of patients were male, and the mean age was 60 years with a range of roughly 20 to 80. Prior anti-PD-1, anti-PD-L1 or anti-CTLA-4 therapy was permitted, and 40% of dose-escalation patients had received checkpoint inhibitors. Three dose-escalation patients achieved partial responses, one with hepatocellular carcinoma and two with cutaneous melanoma. Peripheral TCRbeta sequencing was intended to test whether TCR sequence diversity was altered and clonal T-cell expansion was caused by ivuxolimab. The paper describes the monotherapy dose-escalation part (N = 52 patients) of the phase I trial of ivuxolimab.

Patients with a history of autoimmune disease or receiving systemic immunosuppression were excluded from the trial. Peripheral blood for TCR sequencing was collected from all dose cohorts at baseline, on cycle 4 day 1, and on cycle 7 day 1. The samples were taken from a phase I, first-in-human, multicenter, open-label dose-escalation trial of ivuxolimab. Adults with locally advanced or metastatic melanoma, renal cell, hepatocellular, or head and neck squamous cell carcinoma were enrolled in the trial. CD4+ and CD8+ T cells were sorted separately from peripheral blood before TCR sequencing. A distance of 17 bases separates the germline ends of V and J, which lose 1 base and 2 bases respectively. CDR1 and CDR2 are drawn from the germline V gene: LGHNA, YNFKEQ. There are 17 amino acids in the CDR3, from cysteine to phenylalanine inclusive. CDR3 DNA only is kept here, 51 bases in frame from base 1. Points the paper makes about the study in general: At doses of 0.1 to 3.0 mg/kg, clonal expansion of both CD4+ and CD8+ T cells in blood was seen between baseline and week 6. Low levels of normalized T-cell clonal expansion were also seen in some patients who did not respond. After ivuxolimab, more expanded clones were found on average in CD8+ T cells than in CD4+ T cells. In the 0.1-3.0 mg/kg groups, partial responders were among the patients with the lowest normalized peripheral clonal expansion, particularly in CD8+ T cells. The antigen specificity of the peripheral T cells that underwent clonal expansion was not determined.

As regards this clone: The clone's antigen remains unknown. No base-level quality is on record; no much larger clone is a single base apart.

Genomic DNA was extracted from sorted cells for sequencing of the TCRbeta CDR3 region. TCRbeta CDR3 regions were sequenced using the immunoSEQ Assay. Sourced from immuneACCESS, this table was stored by TCRdb with only in-frame sequences that have V and J called. A share of the clones is absent; for the studies checked, an unresolved V gene accounts for under half, and the remainder has no known explanation. For this sample the table gives fewer than 100,000 clones, of which approximately 90% were detected only once. Under 0.55% of the sample rests with the top ten. The chain is encoded by TRBV4-2 joined to TRBJ2-5; the D assignment is uncertain and may be TRBD1 or TRBD2, with 6 bases supporting each. Sequenced material: CD4+ or CD8+ T cells sorted from blood, taken in a trial of the OX40 agonist ivuxolimab. This receptor was identified in an adult with an advanced solid tumor such as melanoma, head and neck, liver or kidney cancer. The CDR3 reads as follows: CASSQGGAGPSQETQYF. Read as DNA, the sequence is TGTGCCAGCAGCCAAGGGGGGGCAGGTCCATCTCAAGAGACCCAGTACTTC.